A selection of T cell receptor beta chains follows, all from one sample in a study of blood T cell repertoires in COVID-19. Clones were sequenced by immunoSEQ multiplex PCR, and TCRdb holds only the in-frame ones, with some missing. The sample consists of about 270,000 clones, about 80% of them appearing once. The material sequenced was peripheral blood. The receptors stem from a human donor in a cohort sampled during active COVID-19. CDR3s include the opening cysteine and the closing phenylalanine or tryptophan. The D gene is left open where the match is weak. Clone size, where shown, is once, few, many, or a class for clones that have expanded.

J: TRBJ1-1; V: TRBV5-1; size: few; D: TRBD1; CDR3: CASSHRQGSNTEAFF; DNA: TGCGCCAGCAGCCACCGACAGGGATCCAACACTGAAGCTTTCTTT
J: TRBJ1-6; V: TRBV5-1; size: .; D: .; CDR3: CASSATDSSYNSPLHF; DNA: TGCGCCAGCAGCGCAACCGACTCAAGCTATAATTCACCCCTCCACTTT
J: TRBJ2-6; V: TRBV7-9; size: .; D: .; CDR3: CASSLGQGWAGANVLTF; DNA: TGTGCCAGCAGCTTAGGCCAGGGGTGGGCTGGGGCCAACGTCCTGACTTTC
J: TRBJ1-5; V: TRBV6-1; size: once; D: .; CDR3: CASSGPSVAGPPAYNQPQHF; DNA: TGTGCCAGCAGTGGGCCTTCGGTAGCTGGTCCTCCAGCCTACAATCAGCCCCAGCATTTT
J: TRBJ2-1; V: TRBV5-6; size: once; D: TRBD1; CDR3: CASSRAGTEVRNEQFF; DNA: TGTGCCAGCAGCCGTGCCGGGACAGAAGTTCGGAATGAGCAGTTCTTC
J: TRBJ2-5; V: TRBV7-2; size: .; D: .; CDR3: CASSPRQGGGRETQYF; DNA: TGTGCCAGCAGCCCAAGACAGGGAGGTGGGCGGGAGACCCAGTACTTC
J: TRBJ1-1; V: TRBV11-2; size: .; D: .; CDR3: CASRPPGLNTEAFF; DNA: TGTGCCAGCAGACCGCCGGGATTGAACACTGAAGCTTTCTTT
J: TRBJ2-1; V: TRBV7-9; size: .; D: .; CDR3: CASSLSAVTYNEQFF; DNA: TGTGCCAGCAGCTTATCGGCGGTAACCTACAATGAGCAGTTCTTC
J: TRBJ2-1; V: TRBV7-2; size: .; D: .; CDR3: CASSLDLVDWFVQFF; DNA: TGTGCCAGCAGCTTAGATCTAGTTGATTGGTTCGTGCAGTTCTTC
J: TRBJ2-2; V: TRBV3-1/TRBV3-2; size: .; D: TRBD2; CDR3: CASSQVPSGTGELFF; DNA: TGTGCCAGCAGCCAAGTACCTAGCGGCACCGGGGAGCTGTTTTTT
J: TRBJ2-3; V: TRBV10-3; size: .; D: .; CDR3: CAISESSHGGTDTQYF; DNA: TGTGCCATCAGTGAGTCGAGTCACGGGGGCACAGATACGCAGTATTTT
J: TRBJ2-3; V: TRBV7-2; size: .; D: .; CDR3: CASSLGVRDNTDTQYF; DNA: TGTGCCAGCAGCTTAGGGGTCCGGGACAACACAGATACGCAGTATTTT
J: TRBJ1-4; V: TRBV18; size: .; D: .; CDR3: CASSQSRGTEKLFF; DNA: TGTGCCAGCTCACAAAGCAGGGGTACTGAAAAACTGTTTTTT
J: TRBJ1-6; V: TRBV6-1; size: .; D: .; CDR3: CASSEIAWGGSSYNSPLHF; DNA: TGTGCCAGCAGTGAAATTGCTTGGGGGGGAAGCTCCTATAATTCACCCCTCCACTTT
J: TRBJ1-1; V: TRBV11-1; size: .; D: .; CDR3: CASSFREYTEAFF; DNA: TGTGCCAGCAGCTTTAGAGAGTACACTGAAGCTTTCTTT
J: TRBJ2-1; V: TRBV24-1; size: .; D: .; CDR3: CATSDLRSYNEQFF; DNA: TGTGCCACCAGTGATTTGCGCAGTTACAATGAGCAGTTCTTC
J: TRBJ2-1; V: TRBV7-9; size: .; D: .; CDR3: CASSLRQSSYNEQFF; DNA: TGTGCCAGCAGCTTGAGACAGAGCTCCTACAATGAGCAGTTCTTC
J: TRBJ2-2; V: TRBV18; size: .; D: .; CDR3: CASSPRQTNTGELFF; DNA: TGTGCCAGCTCACCGAGGCAGACGAACACCGGGGAGCTGTTTTTT
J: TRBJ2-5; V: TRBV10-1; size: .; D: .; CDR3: CASSESTLRIETQYF; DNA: TGCGCCAGCAGTGAGTCGACTCTGCGGATAGAGACCCAGTACTTC
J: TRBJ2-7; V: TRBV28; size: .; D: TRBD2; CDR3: CASSTPASGVYEQYF; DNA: TGTGCCAGTTCGACCCCGGCTAGCGGCGTATACGAGCAGTACTTC
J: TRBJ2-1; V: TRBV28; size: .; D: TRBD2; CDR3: CASTGTSPYNEQFF; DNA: TGTGCCAGCACCGGGACTAGCCCCTACAATGAGCAGTTCTTC
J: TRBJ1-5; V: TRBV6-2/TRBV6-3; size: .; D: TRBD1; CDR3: CASSYSGQAMGPQHF; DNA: TGTGCCAGCAGTTACTCCGGACAGGCCATGGGGCCCCAGCATTTT
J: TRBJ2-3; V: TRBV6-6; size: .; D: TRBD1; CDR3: CASSYKGQIWDTQYF; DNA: TGTGCCAGCAGTTACAAGGGACAGATATGGGATACGCAGTATTTT
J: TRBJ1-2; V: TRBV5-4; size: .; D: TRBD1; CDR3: CASSPGQGNPYGYTF; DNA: TGTGCCAGCAGTCCGGGACAGGGCAACCCCTATGGCTACACCTTC
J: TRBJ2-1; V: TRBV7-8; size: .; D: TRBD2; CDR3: CASSLASSGSVEQFF; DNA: TGTGCCAGCAGCTTAGCTTCTAGCGGGAGCGTTGAGCAGTTCTTC
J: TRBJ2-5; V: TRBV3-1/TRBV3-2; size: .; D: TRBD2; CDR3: CASSLRTSGYQETQYF; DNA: TGTGCCAGCAGCCTTCGTACTAGCGGGTACCAAGAGACCCAGTACTTC
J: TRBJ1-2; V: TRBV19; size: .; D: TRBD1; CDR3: CASSRRTGPATANYGYTF; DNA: TGTGCCAGTAGTCGCCGGACAGGACCAGCTACAGCTAACTATGGCTACACCTTC
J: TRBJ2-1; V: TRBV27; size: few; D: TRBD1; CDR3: CASSLQTGGANEQFF; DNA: TGTGCCAGCAGTTTACAAACAGGGGGCGCGAATGAGCAGTTCTTC
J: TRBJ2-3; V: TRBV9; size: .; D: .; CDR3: CASSFPSGDTQYF; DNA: TGTGCCAGCAGCTTTCCCAGCGGGGATACGCAGTATTTT
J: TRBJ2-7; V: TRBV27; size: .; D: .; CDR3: CASSFYRANREQYF; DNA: TGTGCCAGCAGTTTCTACAGGGCCAACCGCGAGCAGTACTTC
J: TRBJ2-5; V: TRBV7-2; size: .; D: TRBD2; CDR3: CASSFGTSRETQYF; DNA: TGTGCCAGCAGCTTCGGGACTAGCAGAGAGACCCAGTACTTC
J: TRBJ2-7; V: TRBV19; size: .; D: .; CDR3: CASSIWRDGPYEQYF; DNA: TGTGCCAGTAGTATATGGCGGGACGGACCCTACGAGCAGTACTTC
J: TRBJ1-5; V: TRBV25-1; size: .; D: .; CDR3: CASSEVGEAQPQHF; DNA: TGTGCCAGCAGTGAGGTCGGGGAAGCCCAGCCCCAGCATTTT
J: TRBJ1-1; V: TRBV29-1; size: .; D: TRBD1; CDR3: CSVNRGSTEAFF; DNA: TGCAGCGTGAACAGGGGGAGCACTGAAGCTTTCTTT
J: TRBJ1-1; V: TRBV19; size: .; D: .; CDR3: CASMSRAVGTEAFF; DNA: TGTGCCAGTATGAGCAGGGCGGTCGGCACTGAAGCTTTCTTT
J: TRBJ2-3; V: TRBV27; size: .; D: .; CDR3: CASSFGQSSTDTQYF; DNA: TGTGCCAGCAGTTTTGGGCAGTCAAGCACAGATACGCAGTATTTT
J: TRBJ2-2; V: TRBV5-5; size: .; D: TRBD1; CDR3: CASSFGDRSTGELFF; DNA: TGTGCCAGCAGCTTTGGGGACAGATCCACCGGGGAGCTGTTTTTT
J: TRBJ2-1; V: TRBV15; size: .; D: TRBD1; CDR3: CATSRVDPTYRGPSNNEQFF; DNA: TGTGCCACCAGCAGAGTGGACCCAACTTACAGGGGGCCATCGAACAATGAGCAGTTCTTC
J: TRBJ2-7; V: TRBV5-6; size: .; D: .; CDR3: CASSLSRQAYEQYF; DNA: TGTGCCAGCAGCTTGAGTCGGCAGGCCTACGAGCAGTACTTC
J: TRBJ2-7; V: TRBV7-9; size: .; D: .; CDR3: CASSLYQGNHEQYF; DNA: TGTGCCAGCAGCTTATACCAGGGTAACCACGAGCAGTACTTC
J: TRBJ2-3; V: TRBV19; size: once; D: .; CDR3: CASSSRRSTDTQYF; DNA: TGTGCCAGTAGTAGTCGCAGGAGCACAGATACGCAGTATTTT
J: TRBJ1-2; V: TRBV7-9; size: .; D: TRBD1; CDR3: CASSLGQGGADYGYTF; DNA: TGTGCCAGCAGCTTAGGTCAAGGGGGCGCCGACTATGGCTACACCTTC
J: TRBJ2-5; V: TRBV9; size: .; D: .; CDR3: CASSVDVSGGMKETQYF; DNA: TGTGCCAGCAGCGTAGACGTATCAGGGGGGATGAAAGAGACCCAGTACTTC